The T cell receptor beta chain described here comes from a study of graft-versus-host responses after intestinal transplantation. Study information: Recipients had transplants, and these were multivisceral, liver-intestinal, or isolated intestinal.

Sequencing used immunoSEQ multiplex PCR; TCRdb keeps in-frame clones, though not all of them. Altogether around 20,000 clones are present, approximately 92% being singletons, with the ten largest covering about 40%. Sequenced material: PBMCs, taken roughly 260 days after intestinal transplant. This receptor was obtained from a human patient who received an intestinal transplant, so some T cells may come from the graft donor.

Written as DNA, the CDR3 is TGTGCCAGCAGCAAAGCGACAGTTTCTAGCACAGATACGCAGTATTTT. Translating it yields CASSKATVSSTDTQYF. J is TRBJ2-3 and V is TRBV5-4; D is possibly TRBD1 (5 bases). The ends were cut back, 4 bases at V and 0 bases at J, with 15 bases in the middle. This CDR3 region has 16 residues. Germline V gives CDR1 SGHNT, CDR2 YYREEE (reference sequence).